Listed here is a single T cell receptor (beta chain). As yet, its antigen is unknown. The data originate from a study of T cell responses to AZD1222 COVID-19 vaccine. Study results and limitations: Spike-specific TCRs gained breadth and depth after people received two AZD1222 doses.

The protocol was immunoSEQ multiplex PCR, while the TCRdb copy is restricted to in-frame clones and leaves out a portion. This repertoire shows about 86,000 clones, roughly 90% found once; its top ten account for around 3%. The CDR3 is 15 amino acids. Germline CDR1 is MNHEY and CDR2 is SVGAGI. V shed 7 bases and J shed 3 bases, with 19 bases lying between them. The receptor comes from an adult in good health. The chain is built from TRBV6-5 and TRBJ2-7, with D possibly TRBD1 on 6 matching bases. Sequenced material: peripheral blood, taken on day 0 of AZD1222 vaccination. This CDR3 is CASTTGRQQGYEQYF. The CDR3 coding sequence is TGTGCCAGCACAACGGGTCGACAACAGGGCTACGAGCAGTACTTC.